These T cell receptor beta chains were read from a single sample in a study of OX40 agonist ivuxolimab in advanced cancers. Here immunoSEQ multiplex PCR was the method, and the copy in TCRdb shows in-frame clones only, minus some. The data hold 55,000 to 65,000 clones, with roughly 85% observed a single time. The specimen was CD4+ or CD8+ T cells sorted from blood, collected in a trial of the OX40 agonist ivuxolimab. These receptors originate from an adult with an advanced solid tumor such as melanoma, head and neck, liver or kidney cancer. The CDR3 runs from the conserved cysteine through the conserved F or W. A D gene is named only where the DNA matches it firmly. Only part of the rows carry a size: once, few, many, or a class if the clone is expanded.

clone_size j_call v_call d_call cdr3_nt cdr3_aa
- TRBJ1-4 TRBV6-5 TRBD1 TGTGCCAGCAGTTTGGACAGGGGCGATGAAAAACTGTTTTTT CASSLDRGDEKLFF
- TRBJ1-1 TRBV9 TRBD1 TGTGCCAGCAGCTCTTCCCGGGACAGGGCGGGAGGAGCTTTCTTT CASSSSRDRAGGAFF
- TRBJ2-7 TRBV6-1 - TGTGCCAGCTCTCGGGAAAGCTCCTACGAGCAGTACTTC CASSRESSYEQYF
- TRBJ1-3 TRBV25-1 - TGTGCCAGCAGTGAGAGGGGACCGGGGCATTCAAACACCATATATTTT CASSERGPGHSNTIYF
- TRBJ2-2 TRBV9 TRBD2 TGTGCCAGCAGCCCCGGGGAAGCGGGGGATTCCGGGGAGCTGTTTTTT CASSPGEAGDSGELFF
once TRBJ2-7 TRBV4-1 TRBD1 TGCGCCAGCAGCCCGGGTTCGACAGGGGCCTACGAGCAGTACTTC CASSPGSTGAYEQYF
few TRBJ2-2 TRBV29-1 - TGCAGCGTTGGGAGCACCGGGGAGCTGTTTTTT CSVGSTGELFF
- TRBJ2-1 TRBV30 TRBD1 TGTGCCTGGGACAGGGGGCGGGAAGCGGGTGAGCAGTTCTTC CAWDRGREAGEQFF
- TRBJ1-2 TRBV5-3 - TGTGCCAGAAGGCTCCGACCGAATGGCTACACCTTC CARRLRPNGYTF
- TRBJ2-7 TRBV28 TRBD2 TGTGCCAGCGGACTAGCGGCCTCCTACGAGCAGTACTTC CASGLAASYEQYF
once TRBJ2-3 TRBV7-3 - TGTGCCAGCAGCTCGGGACGACCCGATACGCAGTATTTT CASSSGRPDTQYF
- TRBJ2-7 TRBV7-3 TRBD1 TGTGCCAGCAGCCAACGGACAGGAGCCTACGAGCAGTACTTC CASSQRTGAYEQYF
- TRBJ1-1 TRBV19 - TGTGCCAGCCTACAGGGATACACTGAAGCTTTCTTT CASLQGYTEAFF
- TRBJ2-1 TRBV5-1 TRBD1 TGCGCCAGCAGCTTGGGGGACAGACCAATATACAATGAGCAGTTCTTC CASSLGDRPIYNEQFF
- TRBJ2-7 TRBV5-1 TRBD1 TGCGCCAGCAGCTTGGTACCGGGACAGGGCTACGAGCAGTACTTC CASSLVPGQGYEQYF
- TRBJ1-2 TRBV30 - TGTGCCTGGGTCCCTCAGGCCAGGGGAGGTCCCTACTATGGCTACACCTTC CAWVPQARGGPYYGYTF
- TRBJ2-7 TRBV28 TRBD2 TGTGCCAGCAGTTCCGGGACTAGCGGGAAAGAACGCTACGAGCAGTACTTC CASSSGTSGKERYEQYF
- TRBJ2-3 TRBV5-1 - TGCGCCAGCTACCTCGGGCTGAGAACAGATACGCAGTATTTT CASYLGLRTDTQYF
- TRBJ1-2 TRBV5-4 - TGTGCCAGCAGCTTGAGTAGCCAGAACTATGGCTACACCTTC CASSLSSQNYGYTF
- TRBJ2-4 TRBV5-5 - TGTGCCAGCAGCACGCCGGGCCGCATGGGGATTCAGTACTTC CASSTPGRMGIQYF
once TRBJ1-1 TRBV5-1 - TGCGCCAGCAGCCTCGTGGCGAACACTGAAGCTTTCTTT CASSLVANTEAFF
- TRBJ2-3 TRBV29-1 TRBD2 TGCAGCGTTGATCTAGCGGGAGGAGTAGATACGCAGTATTTT CSVDLAGGVDTQYF
- TRBJ1-5 TRBV11-2 - TGTGCCAGCAGTCTTACGGGGGGCCCCCAGCCCCAGCATTTT CASSLTGGPQPQHF
- TRBJ2-2 TRBV7-3 TRBD2 TGTGCCAGCAGCCCCAGGACTAGTAGCGGAACCGGGGAGCTGTTTTTT CASSPRTSSGTGELFF
- TRBJ1-5 TRBV11-2 - TGTGCCAGCAGCCCCTCCGCTGGTAGCAATCAGCCCCAGCATTTT CASSPSAGSNQPQHF
- TRBJ1-6 TRBV11-2 TRBD1 TGTGCCAGCAGCACCCTGACAGGGGGCATTTCACCCCTCCACTTT CASSTLTGGISPLHF
- TRBJ1-5 TRBV5-5 - TGTGCCAGCAGCCAAGAGACAGGACGCAGTCAGCCCCAGCATTTT CASSQETGRSQPQHF
- TRBJ2-1 TRBV4-3 - TGCGCCAGCAGCCAGGGCAAAAACAATGAGCAGTTCTTC CASSQGKNNEQFF
- TRBJ1-1 TRBV30 TRBD1 TGTGCCTGGAGTCAGGGACAGGGGGCGCGAAGGGAGAACACTGAAGCTTTCTTT CAWSQGQGARRENTEAFF
- TRBJ1-4 TRBV9 - TGTGCCAGCAGCGTACCCGGGGGGGGCGGAGGGACGACTAATGAAAAACTGTTTTTT CASSVPGGGGGTTNEKLFF
- TRBJ2-7 TRBV12-5 - TGTGCTAGTGGTTTAGGCAACTCCTACGAGCAGTACTTC CASGLGNSYEQYF
- TRBJ2-7 TRBV15 - TGTGCCACCAGCAGAGATCTAGAGTACGAGCAGTACTTC CATSRDLEYEQYF
- TRBJ2-2 TRBV5-1 - TGCGCCAGCAGCCCGGGGAACACCGGGGAGCTGTTTTTT CASSPGNTGELFF
- TRBJ1-2 TRBV7-2 TRBD1 TGTGCCAGCAGACCTGGGACAGTAAACTATGGCTACACCTTC CASRPGTVNYGYTF
- TRBJ1-1 TRBV6-1 TRBD1 TGTGCCAGCAGTAGGACAGGGTATTATCCTGAAGCTTTCTTT CASSRTGYYPEAFF
- TRBJ1-5 TRBV4-2 - TGTGCCAGCAGCCAAGAGGGGCAGCATAGCAATCAGCCCCAGCATTTT CASSQEGQHSNQPQHF
- TRBJ2-1 TRBV7-3 TRBD2 TGTGCCAGCAGCGCTAGCGGGAGGGCCTTTTACAATGAGCAGTTCTTC CASSASGRAFYNEQFF
few TRBJ2-2 TRBV10-3 - TGTGCCATCCGAGGCCGAGCGAACACCGGGGAGCTGTTTTTT CAIRGRANTGELFF
few TRBJ1-1 TRBV18 TRBD1 TGTGCCAGCTCACAAGACAGGGTCGCTGAAGCTTTCTTT CASSQDRVAEAFF
- TRBJ2-5 TRBV6-1 - TGTGCCAGCAGTGAATTGGGGGGGCTGGCAGAGACCCAGTACTTC CASSELGGLAETQYF
- TRBJ2-1 TRBV29-1 TRBD2 TGCAGCGCGTGTTCTGGCGGGAGGAGGAGGTACAATGAGCAGTTCTTC CSACSGGRRRYNEQFF
- TRBJ1-5 TRBV19 - TGTGCCAGTAGTATCCCGGGCAATCAGCCCCAGCATTTT CASSIPGNQPQHF
- TRBJ1-1 TRBV2 - TGTGCCAGCAGTATCAGTCATGGGCTGTCGAACACTGAAGCTTTCTTT CASSISHGLSNTEAFF
- TRBJ2-7 TRBV27 TRBD1 TGTGCCAGCAGCAGAGCGGACAGGGTTTACGAGCAGTACTTC CASSRADRVYEQYF
- TRBJ1-1 TRBV11-2 - TGTGCCAGCAGCCCTCGCGGGGGGAGGGGCACTGAAGCTTTCTTT CASSPRGGRGTEAFF
few TRBJ1-2 TRBV30 - TGTGCCTGGAGTCGGCTGATCTATGGCTACACCTTC CAWSRLIYGYTF
few TRBJ2-7 TRBV6-6 TRBD1 TGTGCCAGCAGTTTCTCGGACAGGGGGCACGAGCAGTACTTC CASSFSDRGHEQYF
- TRBJ2-3 TRBV9 TRBD2 TGTGCCAGCAGCGTAACGACTAGCGGGCGCACAGATACGCAGTATTTT CASSVTTSGRTDTQYF
- TRBJ2-7 TRBV27 TRBD1 TGTGCCAGTAAGACAGGGACCTACGAGCAGTACTTC CASKTGTYEQYF
- TRBJ1-2 TRBV6-5 - TGTGCCAGCAGTTATACAGGGTTTGGCTACACCTTC CASSYTGFGYTF
few TRBJ1-6 TRBV4-3 - TGCGCCAGCAGCCAGTTACAGTGGTCACCCCTCCACTTT CASSQLQWSPLHF
- TRBJ2-5 TRBV9 - TGTGCCAGCAGCGTAGGGACGGACCAGCGGGAGACCCAGTACTTC CASSVGTDQRETQYF
once TRBJ2-6 TRBV19 TRBD1 TGTGCCAGCTTTGGAGTGGACAGGGGCTCTGGGGCCAACGTCCTGACTTTC CASFGVDRGSGANVLTF
- TRBJ2-1 TRBV19 - TGTGCCAGTAGTATAGAGGCCGGGCTGATCTCCTACAATGAGCAGTTCTTC CASSIEAGLISYNEQFF
- TRBJ1-4 TRBV9 - TGTGCCAGCAGCGTAGGACCTAATGAAAAACTGTTTTTT CASSVGPNEKLFF
- TRBJ2-3 TRBV19 - TGTGCCAGCCCTCCGGGGCTGAAGACAGATACGCAGTATTTT CASPPGLKTDTQYF
- TRBJ2-4 TRBV19 - TGTGCCAGTAGTCTCCCGGGCTTCGGATATCAGTACTTC CASSLPGFGYQYF